The 10 T cell receptor beta chains below were found in one sample sequenced in a study of T-cell memory formation after mild COVID-19. TCRdb ran MiXCR on the 5' RACE reads and lists one entry per CDR3 protein. The repertoire consists of more than 200,000 distinct CDR3 sequences, with approximately 16% occurring once and the leading ten covering around 3.8%. Input material: PBMCs or a T cell subset sorted from them (not recorded which). The receptor source for this set is a man between 18 and 35 years old who had mild COVID-19 (a few samples of this study predate the infection). Cell type and time point are not known.

In this sample, this clonotype turned up a few times. The CDR3 loop is CASSDRGPVTQYF. The CDR3 DNA follows: TGTGCCAGCAGTGACAGGGGGCCTGTGACCCAGTACTTC. The chain has TRBV6-1 and TRBJ2-5; 8 bases map to TRBD1. Looked up from germline, CDR1 is MNHNS and CDR2 is SASEGT. The CDR3 has 13 amino acids. With 3 bases clipped from V and 7 bases from J, the junction kept 4 bases outside the gene matches.

This clonotype has just a few counts. V is TRBV4-3 and J is TRBJ2-5; TRBD2 matches 8 bases. The V segment lost 1 base and the J segment 1 base; nucleotides outside the gene matches: 8. CDR3 length: 17 residues. Germline V CDR1 and CDR2: LGHNA, YSLEER. The CDR3 sequence: CASSQGGARGAQETQYF. The CDR3 DNA follows: TGCGCCAGCAGCCAAGGGGGGGCGCGGGGGGCCCAAGAGACCCAGTACTTC.

This clonotype was counted a few times. The rearrangement links TRBV25-1 to TRBJ2-7; D is perhaps TRBD2 (5 bases). Trimming shortened V by 10 bases and J by 2 bases, and 9 bases separated the two germline ends. Germline loops: CDR1 MGHDK, CDR2 SYGVNS. The CDR3 spans 11 residues. CDR3: CATGETYEQYF. In DNA form, the CDR3 reads TGTGCCACCGGGGAAACCTACGAGCAGTACTTC.

The rearrangement uses TRBV5-1 and TRBJ1-1; D perhaps matches TRBD1 (5 bases). The CDR3 loop spans 15 amino acids. Per germline, CDR1 SGHRS and CDR2 YFSETQ. V dropped 4 bases and J dropped 4 bases, with 17 bases sitting between them. DNA for the CDR3: TGCGCCAGCAGCCTTCTAGGGGCAGACAGCACTGAAGCTTTCTTT. The encoded protein is CASSLLGADSTEAFF.

This clonotype was detected only a few times. The V call is TRBV6-2 or TRBV6-3, the J call TRBJ1-1; D is possibly TRBD1 (6 bases). Trimming left V 2 bases short and J 11 bases short, with 12 bases between. The CDR3 is made up of 12 amino acids. The germline V gene has CDR1 MNHEY and CDR2 SVGEGT. In nucleotides, the CDR3 is TGTGCCAGCAGTTACCTCACAGGGAGGGCTTTCTTT. Amino acids: CASSYLTGRAFF.

This clonotype was observed at least ten times. The gene calls are TRBV10-2 and TRBJ2-3, with TRBD2 identical over 13 bases. The ends lost 6 bases at V and 6 bases at J; junction bases unmatched: 3. Germline V gene lookup returns CDR1 WSHSY and CDR2 SAAADI. The CDR3 loop spans 14 amino acids. This CDR3 reads CASRLAGGADTQYF. The CDR3 coding sequence is TGCGCCAGCAGACTAGCGGGGGGGGCGGATACGCAGTATTTT.

V usage is TRBV28 and J usage is TRBJ2-7; 11 bases fit TRBD1. The CDR3 contains 16 residues. V lost 3 bases, J lost 3 bases, and 7 bases stayed unmatched. Germline values: CDR1 MDHEN, CDR2 SYDVKM. CDR3 in amino acids: CASSLGTGTGGYEQYV. CDR3 bases: TGTGCCAGCAGTTTGGGAACCGGGACAGGGGGCTACGAGCAGTACGTC.

The chain uses TRBV5-1 and TRBJ2-3; TRBD2 might be the D (5 bases). Germline V lookup: CDR1 SGHRS, CDR2 YFSETQ. V gave up 3 bases and J gave up 4 bases, with 12 bases separating them. The CDR3 runs 14 residues. The CDR3 DNA is TGCGCCAGCAGCTACGGACTTTTGTCAGATACGCAGTATTTT. Its translation: CASSYGLLSDTQYF. The variable domain in full, with the rest retrieved from reference TRBV5-1 and TRBJ2-3, is KAGVTQTPRYLIKTRGQQVTLSCSPISGHRSVSWYQQTPGQGLQFLFEYFSETQRNKGNFPGRFSGRQFSNSRSEMNVSTLELGDSALYLCASSYGLLSDTQYFGPGTRLTVL.

This clonotype appeared a single time. V is TRBV11-1 and J is TRBJ2-2; the D is unclear. Germline V gene sequence: CDR1 SGHAT, CDR2 FQDESV (reference sequence). Trimming took 3 bases from V and 7 from J, leaving 6 bases between them. The CDR3 extends over 12 amino acids. Here the CDR3 reads CASSFKVGELFF. The CDR3, as DNA: TGTGCCAGCAGCTTTAAAGTCGGGGAGCTGTTTTTT.

This clonotype showed up many times. The chain employs TRBV29-1 and TRBJ2-5; the D gene is possibly TRBD1 (6 bases). Germline loops: CDR1 SQVTM, CDR2 ANQGSEA. The V and J ends lost 3 bases and 4 bases respectively, with 9 bases between them. The CDR3 length is 12 residues. The CDR3 DNA reads as TGCAGCGTTGAGCGAGGGGGAGAGACCCAGTACTTC. It encodes CSVERGGETQYF.